These 14 T cell receptor beta chains were sequenced from one sample in a study of CD8 T cells in ankylosing spondylitis. Points from the study as a whole: Roughly eight highly homologous variants made up a TCR beta motif that seemed to typify ankylosing spondylitis blood.

TCRdb re-derived calls from the 5' RACE reads in MiXCR, one entry per CDR3 protein. In the table there are around 140,000 distinct CDR3 sequences, 15% to 20% of which are singletons. These receptors lack a known antigen. The sequencing sample was made of blood, either unsorted or a sorted T cell fraction (not recorded which). Every receptor here comes from a male donor with ankylosing spondylitis.

The chain has TRBV6-1 and TRBJ1-5, with D unclear. CDR1 is MNHNS, CDR2 SASEGT, per germline. The V end lost 7 bases, the J end lost 3 bases, and 13 bases lay between the germline ends. The CDR3 length is 14 residues. CDR3 in DNA: TGTGCCAGCACAGATAGCGGGGACAATCAGCCCCAGCATTTT. This sequence encodes CASTDSGDNQPQHF.

V usage is TRBV7-9 and J usage is TRBJ1-3; D ambiguous. Trimming removed 0 bases from V and 3 bases from J, with 15 bases in between. There are 17 residues in the CDR3. Germline CDR1 is SEHNR and CDR2 is FQNEAQ (reference sequence). This CDR3 is CASSLAKKGRSGNTIYF. The CDR3 region has the DNA TGTGCCAGCAGCTTAGCTAAGAAGGGAAGGAGTGGAAACACCATATATTTT.

This clonotype was found a few times. The chain carries TRBV18 and TRBJ2-7, with 12 positions matching TRBD2. The CDR3 is 15 residues long. The trim removed 6 bases at V and 6 bases at J, leaving 9 bases unmatched. CDR1 and CDR2 from the germline V gene are KGHSH and LQKENI. CDR3 nucleotides: TGTGCCAGCTCGCAGACTAGCGGGAGTGGTTCCGAGCAGTACTTC. Amino acids: CASSQTSGSGSEQYF.

The sample holds a few counts of this clonotype. This chain joins TRBV10-3 and TRBJ1-2; weak D call: TRBD1 (6 bases). Trimming pared 8 bases from V and 4 bases from J, leaving 11 bases between. Germline CDR1 reads ENHRY; CDR2 reads SYGVKD. CDR3 size: 12 residues. The CDR3 here is CAIAEGGYGYTF. The CDR3 region has the DNA TGTGCCATCGCCGAGGGGGGCTATGGCTACACCTTC.

This chain links TRBV27 with TRBJ2-3; D is uncertain. This CDR3 has 15 residues. CDR1 is MNHEY and CDR2 is SMNVEV in the germline V gene (reference sequence). V lost 6 bases to trimming and J lost 6 bases, with 19 bases between them. The CDR3 nucleotides read TGTGCCAGCAGAAATCCGAGACTCCGTGCTGATACGCAGTATTTT. This translates into CASRNPRLRADTQYF.

The V and J genes are TRBV12-3 or TRBV12-4 and TRBJ2-1; 7 bases are shared with TRBD1. The CDR3 extends over 13 amino acids. The junction had 7 bases not matched to a gene; V was cut back by 5 bases and J by 9 bases. This chain's CDR3 is CASSGPRQGEQFF. The CDR3 DNA reads TGTGCCAGCAGTGGACCTAGACAGGGTGAGCAGTTCTTC.

In its sample, this clonotype was seen a few times. V usage is TRBV5-5 and J usage is TRBJ2-5; D gene ambiguous. Germline V gives CDR1 SGHKS, CDR2 YYEKEE (reference sequence). V was pared by 0 bases and J by 3 bases, with 9 bases between. The CDR3 runs to 14 residues. The CDR3 DNA follows: TGTGCCAGCAGCTTGGGTAACAACGAAGAGACCCAGTACTTC. Its translation: CASSLGNNEETQYF.

About this clonotype itself: The DNA is omitted, as the CDR3 cannot be located on it reliably, and the CDR3 follows TCRdb's listing. This sequence joins TRBV4-2 and TRBJ2-7. Germline assignment: CDR1 LGHNA and CDR2 YNFKEQ. A total of 16 residues make up the CDR3, ends included. The CDR3 reads CASSPTFGSEDYEQYF.

Only a few counts were recorded for this clonotype. The chain combines TRBV27 with TRBJ2-7; TRBD2 aligns across 12 bases. This CDR3 comprises 14 residues. J gave up 3 bases and V 5 bases, and 2 bases lay outside the gene matches. From germline, CDR1 is MNHEY and CDR2 SMNVEV (reference sequence). CDR3 sequence: CASSRTSGNYEQYF. In DNA, the CDR3 is TGTGCCAGCAGTCGGACTAGCGGGAACTACGAGCAGTACTTC.

This clonotype has ten or more counts. The chain is built from TRBV20-1 and TRBJ2-7; TRBD1 aligns across 7 bases. This CDR3 is built from 14 residues. V lost 0 bases, J lost 5 bases, and 7 bases stayed unmatched. The V gene's germline CDR1 is DFQATT and CDR2 SNEGSKA (reference sequence). CDR3 in DNA: TGCAGTGCTAGAGATTATGGGACAGACCACGAGCAGTACTTC. Its translation is CSARDYGTDHEQYF.

In this sample, this clonotype turned up a few times. CDR3 protein: CASSENEGAQPQHF. DNA of the CDR3: TGTGCCAGCAGTGAAAATGAGGGGGCTCAGCCCCAGCATTTT. This chain joins TRBV25-1 and TRBJ1-5; 7 bases match TRBD1. Losses at the gene ends were 2 bases for V and 6 bases for J; bases not matched to a gene: 4. This CDR3 region has 14 residues. The germline gives CDR1 MGHDK, CDR2 SYGVNS.

The V gene is TRBV12-3 or TRBV12-4, the J gene TRBJ2-7, with TRBD1 matching 7 bases. The CDR3 consists of 16 residues. The V and J ends lost 6 bases and 5 bases, in that order; junction bases with no gene match: 16. The CDR3: CASSYNGQAGKHEQYF. CDR3 coding DNA: TGTGCCAGCAGCTATAATGGACAGGCGGGCAAGCACGAGCAGTACTTC.

The chain combines TRBV5-1 with TRBJ2-7; 8 bases are a match to TRBD2. J gave up 1 base and V 3 bases, and 3 bases lay outside the gene matches. The CDR3 totals 14 residues. Germline CDR1 is SGHRS and CDR2 is YFSETQ. This CDR3 is CASSSSGPSYEQYF. Here the CDR3 DNA reads TGCGCCAGCAGCTCTAGCGGGCCTTCCTACGAGCAGTACTTC.

This clonotype has just a few counts. This chain uses TRBV5-5 with TRBJ2-2; D is perhaps TRBD2 (5 bases). The CDR3 extends over 16 amino acids. The V end was cut by 6 bases, the J end by 3 bases, with 18 bases between. Germline V lookup: CDR1 SGHKS, CDR2 YYEKEE (reference sequence). CDR3 sequence: CASTPSPRTYTGELFF. The CDR3 nucleotides are TGTGCCAGCACCCCCTCCCCCCGGACTTACACCGGGGAGCTGTTTTTT. The whole variable domain, filled in from reference TRBV5-5 and TRBJ2-2, reads DAGVTQSPTHLIKTRGQQVTLRCSPISGHKSVSWYQQVLGQGPQFIFQYYEKEERGRGNFPDRFSARQFPNYSSELNVNALLLGDSALYLCASTPSPRTYTGELFFGEGSRLTVL.